The subject of this entry is one T cell receptor (beta chain). A few counts support this clonotype. Its binding antigen is unknown. Base qualities are not recorded, but no much larger clone differs from it by a single base. From the cysteine through the phenylalanine, the CDR3 covers 18 amino acids. Only the CDR3 part of the read is kept: 54 bases, read in frame from the first base. V is trimmed back by 1 base and J by 0 bases, and the junction contains 4 bases that no gene match accounts for. The germline V gene encodes CDR1 MNHEY and CDR2 SVGEGT. Libraries were prepared through 5' RACE. Sequencing used an Illumina HiSeq 2500. A second PCR of roughly 6 to 11 cycles was run with a J-beta primer mix and a sample-barcoded 5' primer. A template-switch 5' adaptor carrying 12 random nucleotides introduced a unique molecular identifier onto each TCR beta cDNA molecule. At least 2.5 million CDR3-containing paired-end reads were obtained from each sample. The Mint cDNA synthesis kit, primed by a TRBC-specific oligonucleotide, was used to synthesize first-strand cDNA from all RNA. All cDNA was treated with uracil-DNA glycosylase and then went through a first 18-cycle PCR with the universal primers M1SS and BC2_uni_R. As for how the authors treated the data: For normalization, 1 million high-quality reads were randomly selected from each sample, with every read carrying a distinct molecular identifier. Reads with shared molecular identifiers were discarded instead of being binned into consensus sequences. MiTCR, run with a Q25 quality threshold and the strictest error-elimination algorithm, handled CDR3 identification, clonotype clustering and error correction. A nonparametric unseen species model using Euler transformation provided a lower-bound estimate of total TCR beta diversity. TCRdb itself trimmed the public reads at Q25 with fastp, ran MiXCR and retained productive beta chains. Under each unique CDR3 protein, matching rows form one entry showing the most common genes and DNA. TCRdb, rather than the study authors, made the V and J calls. This sample holds 800,000 to 1,000,000 distinct CDR3 sequences; under 50% were observed only once. In total, the top ten clones hold roughly 13% of the sample.

The entry originates in a study of blood T cells in healthy people across ages (dated by TCRdb to the mid-2010s). Concerning the study at large: In model experiments, template switching captured about one uniquely barcoded TCR beta cDNA molecule for every two T cells. To track age-related changes in TCR beta repertoire diversity, the study relied on deep sequencing normalized with unique cDNA molecular identifiers. The donors were split into four age groups: young (average around 15 years), middle-aged (roughly 39), aged (more than 55) and long-lived (approximately 89). To avoid experimental bias, donors of different ages were randomly spread across the sequencing lanes. For two donors (one aged 18 to 30 and one aged 80 or older), the study analyzed two additional independent replicas of 1 million unique cDNA reads from the same blood draw.

Donors were a few dozen systemically healthy Caucasian individuals from Russia aged roughly 6 to 90 years. Each donor gave approximately 9.3 milliliters of peripheral blood, collected into EDTA-treated Vacutainer tubes. Ficoll-Paque density-gradient centrifugation was used to isolate PBMCs, with at least 6.5 million per sample. Total RNA, at least 6 micrograms per sample, was extracted from PBMCs with Trizol reagent. Naive CD45RAhigh/CD27high T cell percentages were measured by flow cytometry on a PBMC aliquot from every donor. General conclusions and limits of the study: A strong correlation was found between observed TCR beta diversity and the percentage of naive T cells measured by flow cytometry. Conclusive comparison of naive and antigen-experienced compartments was prevented by the profiling of bulk unsorted PBMCs. Compared with the aged group, the long-lived group had more naive CD4+ T cells, fewer expanded clones and increased TCR diversity, suggesting age selection. Estimates of total diversity based on one million sequenced T cells were regarded as lower bounds and as underestimates. Because donor CMV infection status was unknown, age-related changes in expanded clonotypes were potentially confounded. Observed TCR beta diversity per million T cells fell roughly linearly with age, and a significant reduction was already apparent by age about 43.

This sequence was found in a man aged 25-45 years in good health. Sequencing input: blood. Here the chain combines TRBV6-2 or TRBV6-3 and TRBJ2-6, and 9 junction bases match TRBD1. The base sequence is TGTGCCAGCAGTTACTGGGGACAGGGCATCTCTGGGGCCAACGTCCTGACTTTC. This gives the protein CASSYWGQGISGANVLTF.